The subject of this entry is one T cell receptor beta chain. Its cognate antigen is unknown. The sample originates from a study of T cell responses to AZD1222 COVID-19 vaccine. Findings of the study overall: The repertoires were collected only after the peak T cell response.

Clones were sequenced by immunoSEQ multiplex PCR, and TCRdb holds only the in-frame ones, with some missing. The data contain under 150,000 clones, more than 70% of them singletons. This CDR3 region has 12 residues. The V and J ends lost 7 bases and 4 bases, in that order; junction bases with no gene match: 4. From germline, CDR1 is SGDLS and CDR2 YYNGEE. The specimen was peripheral blood, collected 28 days after the second AZD1222 dose. The chain combines TRBV9 with TRBJ1-2; 7 bases line up with TRBD1. The origin of this receptor is an adult who received the AZD1222 COVID-19 vaccine. Here the CDR3 DNA reads TGTGCCAGCCGACAGGGTGGCTATGGCTACACCTTC. Protein: CASRQGGYGYTF.